The 20 T cell receptor beta chains below come from one sample, sequenced in a study of early T cells in non-severe SARS-CoV-2 infection. TCRdb reanalysed the 5' RACE reads using MiXCR and keeps one entry per CDR3 protein. The sample has tens of thousands of distinct CDR3 sequences, around a tenth seen once. Sequencing used whole blood. The receptors derive from an adult who was a healthcare worker with PCR-confirmed SARS-CoV-2 infection or an uninfected control (not recorded which).

This clonotype was observed many times. The CDR3 loop reads CASSRLGDQPQHF. The CDR3, as DNA: TGTGCCAGCTCCCGGCTGGGGGATCAGCCCCAGCATTTT. The chain carries TRBV12-3 or TRBV12-4 and TRBJ1-5; possible D gene TRBD1, 5 bases. The V gene lost 8 bases and the J gene lost 5 bases, with 13 bases spanning the gap. CDR3 length: 13 residues.

This clonotype was seen many times. The rearrangement uses TRBV12-3 or TRBV12-4 and TRBJ2-7, with 10 bases identical to TRBD2. The junction had 6 bases not matched to a gene; V was cut back by 4 bases and J by 6 bases. This CDR3 is built from 14 residues. CDR3 nucleotide sequence: TGTGCCAGCAGTTATTCACTAGCGGGGTTCGAGCAGTACTTC. Protein product: CASSYSLAGFEQYF.

This clonotype was counted ten times or more. J is TRBJ2-2 and V is TRBV19; no clear D gene. The CDR3 is 13 amino acids. V gave up 5 bases and J gave up 3 bases, with 7 bases separating them. The germline V gene has CDR1 LNHDA and CDR2 SQIVND (reference sequence). The CDR3 protein is CASSRVDTGELFF. The CDR3 bases are TGTGCCAGTAGTCGGGTGGACACCGGGGAGCTGTTTTTT. The whole variable domain, filled in from reference TRBV19 and TRBJ2-2, reads DGGITQSPKYLFRKEGQNVTLSCEQNLNHDAMYWYRQDPGQGLRLIYYSQIVNDFQKGDIAEGYSVSREKKESFPLTVTSAQKNPTAFYLCASSRVDTGELFFGEGSRLTVL.

This clonotype was picked up many times. The chain couples TRBV29-1 to TRBJ1-2, with a weak D call TRBD1 (6 bases). Trimming stripped 3 bases from V and 4 bases from J, with 15 bases between. This CDR3 is built from 14 residues. Germline CDR1 SQVTM, CDR2 ANQGSEA. The CDR3 is CSVDPSTGGYGYTF. In DNA form, the CDR3 reads TGCAGCGTTGACCCATCGACAGGCGGCTATGGCTACACCTTC.

This clonotype came up a few times. This chain links TRBV9 with TRBJ2-3; D call uncertain. The germline V and J ends were trimmed by 0 bases and 0 bases, with 5 bases remaining between them. CDR1 is SGDLS, CDR2 YYNGEE, per germline. This CDR3 comprises 14 residues. CDR3 nucleotide sequence: TGTGCCAGCAGCGTAGCACAGAGCACAGATACGCAGTATTTT. This gives the protein CASSVAQSTDTQYF.

This clonotype showed up just a few times. This chain uses TRBV6-1 with TRBJ2-7; 8 positions agree with TRBD1. Germline-derived CDR1 and CDR2 are MNHNS and SASEGT. The V gene end was trimmed by 7 bases and the J gene end by 3 bases; junction bases not matched to a gene: 11. This CDR3 region has 15 residues. CDR3 nucleotides: TGTGCCAGCACTCCTTCAGGGGGCGTCGGCTACGAGCAGTACTTC. Amino acid sequence: CASTPSGGVGYEQYF.

This clonotype turned up a few times. This sequence joins TRBV12-5 and TRBJ2-7; D remains unclear. This CDR3 comprises 16 residues. Trimming took off 0 bases at V and 3 bases at J, with 15 bases between the two ends. Germline V gene lookup returns CDR1 LGHNT and CDR2 FRNRAP. The CDR3 loop is CASGLVLGVRDYEQYF. Here the CDR3 DNA reads TGTGCTAGTGGTTTGGTACTCGGCGTAAGGGACTACGAGCAGTACTTC.

This clonotype was seen a few times. The J gene is TRBJ2-1, the V gene TRBV5-1; the D gene is possibly TRBD1 (7 bases). In germline, CDR1 is SGHRS, CDR2 YFSETQ. The CDR3 is 15 residues long. V was shortened by 4 bases and J by 6 bases, with 17 bases between the two germline ends. The CDR3 region is CASSPRGDSTNEQFF. CDR3 DNA: TGCGCCAGCAGCCCCAGGGGGGACTCCACCAATGAGCAGTTCTTC.

The chain joins TRBV28 to TRBJ2-1, with 13 bases matching TRBD2. The CDR3 consists of 18 residues. Germline CDR1 MDHEN, CDR2 SYDVKM. V lost 5 bases and J lost 2; bases outside the gene matches: 9. This CDR3 is CASSPARTSGSAYNEQFF. The CDR3 nucleotides read TGTGCCAGCAGTCCCGCTCGGACTAGCGGGAGTGCCTACAATGAGCAGTTCTTC. Combining the CDR3 with reference TRBV28 and TRBJ2-1 gives the whole variable domain DVKVTQSSRYLVKRTGEKVFLECVQDMDHENMFWYRQDPGLGLRLIYFSYDVKMKEKGDIPEGYSVSREKKERFSLILESASTNQTSMYLCASSPARTSGSAYNEQFFGPGTRLTVL.

This clonotype was counted many times. The chain recombines TRBV29-1 with TRBJ1-6, with D possibly being TRBD1 (5 bases). V was clipped by 7 bases and J by 7 bases, with 11 bases between them. CDR1 and CDR2 from the germline V gene are SQVTM and ANQGSEA. The CDR3 length is 12 residues. DNA for the CDR3: TGCAGCGCGCGGGACGGAAATTCACCCCTCCACTTT. Its translation: CSARDGNSPLHF.

This clonotype occurred many times. The chain combines TRBV7-2 with TRBJ1-2, with 9 positions matching TRBD1. Trimming at V came to 6 bases and at J to 7 bases, leaving 9 bases not matched to a gene. In germline, CDR1 is SGHTA, CDR2 FQGNSA. The CDR3 extends over 14 amino acids. The CDR3: CASSLQGAKGGYTF. In DNA form, the CDR3 reads TGTGCCAGCAGTTTACAGGGGGCAAAGGGTGGCTACACCTTC.

The rearrangement joins TRBV20-1 to TRBJ1-5, with D possibly matching TRBD1 (5 bases). The germline V and J ends were trimmed by 4 bases and 6 bases, with 16 bases remaining between them. Germline values: CDR1 DFQATT, CDR2 SNEGSKA (reference sequence). The CDR3 runs 14 residues. CDR3 residues: CSATNPNGGQPQHF. CDR3 DNA: TGCAGTGCTACAAACCCAAACGGGGGTCAGCCCCAGCATTTT.

J is TRBJ2-7 and V is TRBV3-1; D perhaps matches TRBD1 (5 bases). The ends were cut back, 0 bases at V and 0 bases at J, with 12 bases in the middle. The V gene's germline CDR1 is LGHDT and CDR2 YNNKEL (reference sequence). The CDR3 has 16 residues. The CDR3 bases are TGTGCCAGCAGCCAAGAGGGGCACCTAAGCTCCTACGAGCAGTACTTC. Translated, it gives CASSQEGHLSSYEQYF.

This clonotype was detected many times. V usage is TRBV19 and J usage is TRBJ1-5; D ambiguous. V was pared by 1 base and J by 2 bases, with 6 bases between. The CDR3 is 14 residues long. In germline, CDR1 is LNHDA, CDR2 SQIVND (reference sequence). CDR3 sequence: CASSIVRGNQPQHF. Written as DNA, the CDR3 is TGTGCCAGTAGTATAGTGAGGGGCAATCAGCCCCAGCATTTT.

This clonotype was counted at least ten times. This chain links TRBV6-2 or TRBV6-3 with TRBJ1-2; D unclear. The germline gives CDR1 MNHEY, CDR2 SVGEGT. With 6 bases removed from V and 7 bases from J, the gap between germline ends came to 9 bases. The CDR3 runs 11 residues. The DNA of the CDR3 is TGTGCCAGCAGAGTATACGGTGGCTACACCTTC. Its protein product is CASRVYGGYTF.

CDR3 nucleotides: TGTGCCAGCAGCGTCCAGGGTTCGGACTACGAGCAGTACTTC. It yields the protein CASSVQGSDYEQYF. The J gene is TRBJ2-7, the V gene TRBV9, with D possibly TRBD1 on 5 matching bases. This CDR3 has 14 residues. Trimming removed 2 bases at V and 3 bases at J, with 12 bases between. The germline V gene has CDR1 SGDLS and CDR2 YYNGEE.

The count of this clonotype is one. This CDR3 reads CASSEASFVQFF. CDR3 coding DNA: TGTGCCAGCAGTGAAGCGTCCTTCGTGCAGTTCTTC. The chain is built from TRBV6-1 and TRBJ2-1, with D hard to call. Germline lookup yields CDR1 MNHNS and CDR2 SASEGT. Trimming pared 0 bases from V and 12 bases from J, leaving 9 bases between. CDR3 length: 12 residues.

The gene calls are TRBV4-2 and TRBJ2-7; unclear D gene. The CDR3 is made up of 15 amino acids. Deletions cut 1 base from V and 3 bases from J, with 13 bases between. Germline CDR1 reads LGHNA; CDR2 reads YNFKEQ. The CDR3 coding sequence is TGTGCCAGCAGCCAAGTGGCGGCGTTAAACTACGAGCAGTACTTC. Protein: CASSQVAALNYEQYF.

The chain has TRBV10-2 and TRBJ2-4, with a possible D match to TRBD2 (5 bases). The CDR3 covers 17 residues. V lost 3 bases to trimming and J lost 2 bases, with 17 bases between them. The V gene's germline CDR1 is WSHSY and CDR2 SAAADI. The CDR3 sequence: CASSDPGLFQTKNIQYF. In DNA, the CDR3 is TGCGCCAGCAGTGATCCAGGACTGTTCCAAACCAAAAACATTCAGTACTTC.

The CDR3 nucleotides read TGCAGCGTGGGGTTTAGGGGTTCACCCCTCCACTTT. Its protein is CSVGFRGSPLHF. The gene calls are TRBV29-1 and TRBJ1-6; perhaps TRBD1 as D (5 bases). CDR1 is SQVTM and CDR2 is ANQGSEA in the germline V gene. V gave up 6 bases and J gave up 9 bases, with 12 bases separating them. This CDR3 has 12 residues.